One and the same sample provided the 16 T cell receptor beta chains below, sequenced in a study of cytomegalovirus exposure and HLA in healthy donors. PCR was performed using 60 Vbeta and 13 Jbeta primers. TCRdb's table, derived via immunoSEQ multiplex PCR, lists solely in-frame clones and lacks some. This table has approximately 90,000 clones, roughly two thirds appearing once. Input material: PBMCs. The receptors come from a woman between 50 and 59 years old in good health and CMV-seropositive.

The chain couples TRBV18 to TRBJ1-2; D gene uncertain. The CDR3 has 13 residues. Germline V lookup: CDR1 KGHSH, CDR2 LQKENI. V was cut by 5 bases and J by 6 bases, with 13 bases left in between. This CDR3 is CASSSGVTDGYTF. DNA of the CDR3: TGTGCCAGCTCATCCGGAGTGACCGATGGCTACACCTTC.

The chain recombines TRBV5-1 with TRBJ2-3; D ambiguous. The V end lost 5 bases, the J end lost 0 bases, and 4 bases lay between the germline ends. This CDR3 region has 12 residues. Germline values: CDR1 SGHRS, CDR2 YFSETQ. This CDR3 reads CASRASTDTQYF. Written as DNA, the CDR3 is TGCGCCAGCAGAGCTAGCACAGATACGCAGTATTTT.

The genes are TRBV27 and TRBJ2-5, with 10 positions matching TRBD1. The V segment lost 2 bases and the J segment 4 bases; nucleotides outside the gene matches: 4. The germline V gene has CDR1 MNHEY and CDR2 SMNVEV (reference sequence). This CDR3 comprises 15 residues. Here the CDR3 reads CASSLAWDRGETQYF. CDR3 nucleotides: TGTGCCAGCAGTTTAGCTTGGGACAGGGGAGAGACCCAGTACTTC.

A note on this clone: The same CDR3 also results from other DNA sequences found in this sample. The chain links TRBV10-3 to TRBJ2-5; possible D gene TRBD2, 5 bases. Looked up from germline, CDR1 is ENHRY and CDR2 is SYGVKD. The CDR3 consists of 14 residues. The V end lost 3 bases, the J end lost 1 base, and 9 bases lay between the germline ends. The DNA for the CDR3 is TGTGCCATCAGTGACGGGGAATCCCAAGAGACCCAGTACTTC. Translation gives CAISDGESQETQYF.

The chain uses TRBV29-1 and TRBJ2-5, with TRBD1 identical over 10 bases. V shed 4 bases and J 4 bases; nucleotides not matched to a gene: 3. The CDR3 is 13 residues long. CDR1 is SQVTM and CDR2 is ANQGSEA in the germline V gene. The CDR3 DNA reads TGCAGCGTTGGAGGGACAGGGGCAGAGACCCAGTACTTC. It encodes CSVGGTGAETQYF.

The V gene is TRBV28, the J gene TRBJ2-5; 11 bases line up with TRBD1. V lost 4 bases to trimming and J lost 6 bases; unmatched junction nucleotides: 7. The CDR3 spans 15 residues. Germline assignment: CDR1 MDHEN and CDR2 SYDVKM. CDR3 nucleotides: TGTGCCAGCAGTTCATCCGGGACAGGGGGAAAGACCCAGTACTTC. Translation: CASSSSGTGGKTQYF.

For the CDR3, the DNA is TGTGCCACTGGGACTATCAGATACAATGAGCAGTTCTTC. Residues: CATGTIRYNEQFF. The V call is TRBV10-3, the J call TRBJ2-1; 7 positions agree with TRBD2. Per the germline V gene, CDR1 is ENHRY and CDR2 is SYGVKD. The CDR3 is 13 residues long. With V trimmed by 10 bases and J by 4 bases, 7 bases remained unmatched.

The chain is built from TRBV4-2 and TRBJ2-7; D is possibly TRBD2 (6 bases). This CDR3 contains 17 residues. With 3 bases removed from V and 5 bases from J, the gap between germline ends came to 23 bases. Germline V gene sequence: CDR1 LGHNA, CDR2 YNFKEQ. This chain's CDR3 is CASSHTGLARGLNEQYF. The CDR3 DNA reads as TGTGCCAGCAGCCACACCGGGTTGGCTAGGGGACTCAACGAGCAGTACTTC.

This clone was found a few times. This rearrangement joins TRBV19 to TRBJ2-3; TRBD2 matches at 8 bases. Trimming took 8 bases from V and 4 from J; bases not matched to a gene: 11. The germline CDR1 and CDR2 sequences are LNHDA and SQIVND (reference sequence). The CDR3 runs 15 residues. This CDR3 is CASSPGSGSADTQYF. The CDR3 DNA reads as TGTGCCAGTTCCCCCGGGAGCGGGAGCGCAGATACGCAGTATTTT.

The rearrangement joins TRBV4-2 to TRBJ1-3; D gene uncertain. The CDR3 has 15 amino acids. Trimming cost V 0 bases and J 0 bases, with 6 bases left between them. CDR1 and CDR2 from the germline V gene are LGHNA and YNFKEQ. The CDR3 here is CASSQDRVSGNTIYF. The CDR3 region has the DNA TGTGCCAGCAGCCAAGATCGGGTCTCTGGAAACACCATATATTTT.

The rearrangement links TRBV7-7 to TRBJ2-7; 7 nucleotides agree with TRBD2. The CDR3 is 12 amino acids. V was pared by 5 bases and J by 5 bases, with 3 bases of the junction left unmatched. The V gene's germline CDR1 is SSHAT and CDR2 FNYEAQ (reference sequence). The CDR3 bases are TGTGCCAGCAGCCCGGGAGGCGACGAGCAGTACTTC. This encodes CASSPGGDEQYF.

V and J are TRBV6-5 and TRBJ1-2; TRBD1 might be the D (6 bases). Germline V CDR1 and CDR2: MNHEY, SVGAGI. The CDR3 runs to 13 residues. The ends were cut back, 5 bases at V and 2 bases at J, with 9 bases in the middle. CDR3 nucleotides: TGTGCCAGCAGTGGGGGCTTCAACTATGGCTACACCTTC. Translated: CASSGGFNYGYTF.

Here the CDR3 reads CASSWGGNGNQPQHF. The CDR3 DNA reads as TGTGCCAGTAGCTGGGGAGGGAACGGAAATCAGCCCCAGCATTTT. The chain joins TRBV19 to TRBJ1-5, with D hard to call. The CDR3 runs 15 residues. The germline gives CDR1 LNHDA, CDR2 SQIVND (reference sequence). The germline V and J ends were trimmed by 6 bases and 4 bases, with 16 bases remaining between them.

This chain joins TRBV9 and TRBJ2-1; D unresolved. V was clipped by 4 bases and J by 4 bases, with 15 bases between them. This CDR3 is built from 15 residues. Per germline, CDR1 SGDLS and CDR2 YYNGEE. The CDR3 bases are TGTGCCAGCAGCTTACGGGTAAGCCCGTACAATGAGCAGTTCTTC. Its translation: CASSLRVSPYNEQFF.

The gene calls are TRBV2 and TRBJ2-5; D unresolved. CDR3 length equals 18 residues. V was clipped by 6 bases and J by 7 bases, with 30 bases between them. The germline V gene has CDR1 SNHLY and CDR2 FYNNEI. CDR3 protein: CASRIRVTAIIPEVTQYF. CDR3 DNA: TGTGCCAGCAGGATTCGTGTAACGGCGATCATCCCCGAGGTGACCCAGTACTTC.

The rearrangement links TRBV7-8 to TRBJ2-5; no definite D call. With the DNA end fitting TRBJ2-7 better, the J assignment may be wrong. The CDR3 contains 15 residues. The germline CDR1 and CDR2 sequences are SGHVS and FQNEAQ. In DNA form, the CDR3 reads TGTGCCAGCAGCTTTCTTAGCTCCTATTCCTACGAGCAGTACTTC. As protein: CASSFLSSYSYEQYF.